The clone carrying this T cell receptor (beta chain) is medium-sized by share. This specimen comes from a study of shared clonotypes between healthy human individuals. This table comes from immunoSEQ multiplex PCR, and its TCRdb copy is limited to in-frame clones, with some not included. This sample has 75,000 to 100,000 clones, with around 47% found just once. This CDR3 is 15 amino acids long. Trimming took 6 bases from V and 4 from J, leaving 18 bases between them. CDR1 is KGHSH, CDR2 LQKENI, per germline. The rearrangement uses TRBV18 and TRBJ1-2, with no clear D. Sequenced sample: PBMCs. The clonotype was recovered from a woman in her forties in good health. Some clones in this sample may be carry-over from other donors' samples. The CDR3 sequence is CASSQTRETSYGYTF. DNA for the CDR3: TGTGCCAGCTCTCAAACCCGGGAGACATCCTATGGCTACACCTTC.